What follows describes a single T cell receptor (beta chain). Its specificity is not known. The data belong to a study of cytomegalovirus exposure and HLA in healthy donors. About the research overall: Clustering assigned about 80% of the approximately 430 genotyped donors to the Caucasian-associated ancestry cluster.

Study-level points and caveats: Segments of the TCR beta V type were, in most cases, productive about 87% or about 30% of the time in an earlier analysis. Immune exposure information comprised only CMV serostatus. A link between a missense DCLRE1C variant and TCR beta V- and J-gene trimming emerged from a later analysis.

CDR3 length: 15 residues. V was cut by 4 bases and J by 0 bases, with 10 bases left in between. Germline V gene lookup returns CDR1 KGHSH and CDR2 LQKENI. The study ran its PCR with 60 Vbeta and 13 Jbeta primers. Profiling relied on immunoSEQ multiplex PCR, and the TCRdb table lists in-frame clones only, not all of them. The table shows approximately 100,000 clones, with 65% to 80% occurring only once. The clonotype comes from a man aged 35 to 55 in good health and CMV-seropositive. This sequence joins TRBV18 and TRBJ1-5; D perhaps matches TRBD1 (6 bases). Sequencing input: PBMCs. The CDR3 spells CASSQTGNSNQPQHF. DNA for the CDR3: TGTGCCAGCTCACAAACAGGGAATAGCAATCAGCCCCAGCATTTT.